This entry concerns a single T cell receptor (beta chain). The clone's antigen remains unknown. There are no base qualities to consult, and no much larger clone falls within one base. V sheds 2 bases and J sheds 6 bases, leaving 14 bases between their ends. From the cysteine up to the phenylalanine, the CDR3 has a length of 15 residues. Here the CDR3 DNA is all that survives: 45 bases in frame from base 1. CDR1 and CDR2, per the germline V gene, are ENHRY and SYGVKD. The collaborating institutions used their own protocols to collect whole blood in K2EDTA tubes. For TCRbeta analysis, collaborator samples were shipped as frozen whole blood, as isolated PBMCs, or as DNA extracted from either sample type. TCRbeta CDR3 regions were amplified from genomic DNA using the immunoSEQ Assay, a bias-controlled multiplex PCR. From the authors' description of their analysis: The number of nucleated cells in each sample was estimated by amplification of reference gene primers within the assay. To quantify the absolute abundance of each unique TCRbeta CDR3 rearrangement, sequence reads were collapsed and filtered. Productive Simpson clonality was computed per sample as the square root of Simpson's diversity index over productive rearrangements. This immuneACCESS table, as held by TCRdb, lists in-frame sequences with V and J called but not all clones. Of the missing ones, under half trace to an unresolved V gene in checked studies; the others have no known cause. The V and J calls and the clone size are those of that table, but D and trimming were determined from the DNA. This sample comprises more than 65,000 clones, roughly 87% of them detected only once. The top ten constitute nearly 5% of the sample.

These data originate in a study of blood T cell repertoires in COVID-19 (dated by TCRdb to the early 2020s). Looking at the study overall: Collaborator samples came from the United States, Italy and Spain and covered acute and convalescent phases of COVID-19. The repertoires were made available in a free public database intended to serve as a resource for research on the immune response to SARS-CoV-2. Sample metadata almost always included a de-identified subject ID, COVID-19 status, age in years and sex. Samples were obtained from the ongoing ImmuneRACE study (first 160 participants) and from about 1,300 subjects provided by 6 global collaborators. The material from the prospective study consisted of cDNA or gDNA derived from T cells, B-cell-depleted T cells, or PBMCs. Deeply sampled blood TCRbeta repertoires from subjects exposed to, actively infected with, or recovered from COVID-19 were included in the dataset. HLA class I and class II types, where available, came from metadata supplied by the sample provider rather than from assay-based typing.

Study-level results and caveats: The amount of clinical and demographic metadata varied by source and participant and was provided uncurated.

Recombination linked TRBV10-3 to TRBJ2-1; matching of 6 bases hints at TRBD2 as the D gene. What was sequenced was peripheral blood. This clonotype was sampled from a woman aged 80 or older with active or convalescent COVID-19. The CDR3 region: CAISETSEGGNEQFF. The bases read TGTGCCATCAGTGAGACGTCGGAGGGCGGCAATGAGCAGTTCTTC.